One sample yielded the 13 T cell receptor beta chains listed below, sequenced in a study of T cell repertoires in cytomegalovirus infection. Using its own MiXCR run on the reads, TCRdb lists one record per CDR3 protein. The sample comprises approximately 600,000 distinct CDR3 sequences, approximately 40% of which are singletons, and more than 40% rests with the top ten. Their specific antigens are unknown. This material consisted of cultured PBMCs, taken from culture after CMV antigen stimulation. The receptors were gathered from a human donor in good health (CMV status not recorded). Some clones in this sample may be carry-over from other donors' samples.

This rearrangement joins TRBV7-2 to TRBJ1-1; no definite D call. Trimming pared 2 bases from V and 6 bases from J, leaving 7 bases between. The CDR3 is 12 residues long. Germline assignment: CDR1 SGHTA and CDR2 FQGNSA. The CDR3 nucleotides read TGTGCCAGCAGCTTAAGTTGGGCTGAAGCTTTCTTT. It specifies CASSLSWAEAFF.

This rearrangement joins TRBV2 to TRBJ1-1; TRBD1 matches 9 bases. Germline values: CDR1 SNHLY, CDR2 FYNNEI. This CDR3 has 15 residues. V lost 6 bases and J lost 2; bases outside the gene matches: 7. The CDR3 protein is CASSAGTGRNTEAFF. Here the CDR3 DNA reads TGTGCCAGCAGCGCCGGGACAGGGCGTAACACTGAAGCTTTCTTT. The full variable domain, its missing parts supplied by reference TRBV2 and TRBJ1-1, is EPEVTQTPSHQVTQMGQEVILRCVPISNHLYFYWYRQILGQKVEFLVSFYNNEISEKSEIFDDQFSVERPDGSNFTLKIRSTKLEDSAMYFCASSAGTGRNTEAFFGQGTRLTVV.

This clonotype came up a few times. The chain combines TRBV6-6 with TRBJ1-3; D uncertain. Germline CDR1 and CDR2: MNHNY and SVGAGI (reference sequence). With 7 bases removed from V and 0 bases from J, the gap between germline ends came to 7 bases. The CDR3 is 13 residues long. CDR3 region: CASKRGSGNTIYF. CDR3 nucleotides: TGTGCCAGCAAACGGGGCTCTGGAAACACCATATATTTT.

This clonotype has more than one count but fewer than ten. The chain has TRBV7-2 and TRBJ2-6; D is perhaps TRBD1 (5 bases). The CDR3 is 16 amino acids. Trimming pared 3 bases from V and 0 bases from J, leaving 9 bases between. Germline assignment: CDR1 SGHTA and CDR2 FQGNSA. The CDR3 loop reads CASSFQGSSGANVLTF. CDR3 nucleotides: TGTGCCAGCAGCTTTCAGGGCTCCTCTGGGGCCAACGTCCTGACTTTC.

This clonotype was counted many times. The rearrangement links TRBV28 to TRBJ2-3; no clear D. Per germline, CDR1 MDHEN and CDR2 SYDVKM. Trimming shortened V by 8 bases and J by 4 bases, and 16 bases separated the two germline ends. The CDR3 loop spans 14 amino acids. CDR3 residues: CASSESSHPDTQYF. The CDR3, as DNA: TGTGCCAGCTCGGAGAGCAGTCATCCAGATACGCAGTATTTT. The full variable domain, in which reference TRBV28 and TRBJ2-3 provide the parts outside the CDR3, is DVKVTQSSRYLVKRTGEKVFLECVQDMDHENMFWYRQDPGLGLRLIYFSYDVKMKEKGDIPEGYSVSREKKERFSLILESASTNQTSMYLCASSESSHPDTQYFGPGTRLTVL.

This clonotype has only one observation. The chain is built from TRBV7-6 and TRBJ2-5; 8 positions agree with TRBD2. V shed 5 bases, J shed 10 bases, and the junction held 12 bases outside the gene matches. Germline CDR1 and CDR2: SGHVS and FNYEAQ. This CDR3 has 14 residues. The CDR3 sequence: CASSLPGLGLYQYF. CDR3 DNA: TGTGCCAGCAGCCTGCCGGGACTAGGATTGTACCAGTACTTC.

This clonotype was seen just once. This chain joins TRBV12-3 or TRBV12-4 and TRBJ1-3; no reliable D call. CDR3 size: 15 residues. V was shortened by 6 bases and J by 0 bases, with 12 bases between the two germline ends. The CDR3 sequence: CASRLDGSSGNTIYF. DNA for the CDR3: TGTGCCAGCAGACTAGACGGCAGCTCTGGAAACACCATATATTTT.

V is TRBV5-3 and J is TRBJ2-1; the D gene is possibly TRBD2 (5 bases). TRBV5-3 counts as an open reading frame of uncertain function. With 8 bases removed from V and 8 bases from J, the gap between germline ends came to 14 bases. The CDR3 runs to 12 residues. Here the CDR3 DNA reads TGTGCCAGCAGCCATACCGGGGATGAGCAGTTCTTC. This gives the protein CASSHTGDEQFF.

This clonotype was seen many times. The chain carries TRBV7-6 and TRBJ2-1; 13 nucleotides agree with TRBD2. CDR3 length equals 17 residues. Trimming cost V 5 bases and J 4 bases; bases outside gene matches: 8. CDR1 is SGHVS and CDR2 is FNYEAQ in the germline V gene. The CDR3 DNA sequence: TGTGCCAGCAGCGGCCCGGGACTAGCGGGAACTTACAATGAGCAGTTCTTC. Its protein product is CASSGPGLAGTYNEQFF.

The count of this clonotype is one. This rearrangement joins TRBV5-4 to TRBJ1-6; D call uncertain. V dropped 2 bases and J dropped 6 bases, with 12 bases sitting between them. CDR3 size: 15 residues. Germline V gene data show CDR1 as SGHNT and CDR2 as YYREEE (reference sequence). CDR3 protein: CASSFSPNGNSPLHF. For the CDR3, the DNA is TGTGCCAGCAGCTTTTCCCCGAACGGTAATTCACCCCTCCACTTT.

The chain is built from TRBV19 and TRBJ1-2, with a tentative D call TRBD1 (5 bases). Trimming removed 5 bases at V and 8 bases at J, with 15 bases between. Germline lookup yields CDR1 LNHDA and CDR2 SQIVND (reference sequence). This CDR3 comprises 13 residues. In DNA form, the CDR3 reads TGTGCCAGTAGTCTCCGGGACGGTCTGGGCTACACCTTC. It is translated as CASSLRDGLGYTF.

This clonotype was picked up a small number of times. In DNA, the CDR3 is TGTGCCAGCAGCTTGGAGGGAGGGCCTTCCTACAATGAGCAGTTCTTC. Protein: CASSLEGGPSYNEQFF. This chain connects TRBV5-5 to TRBJ2-1, with TRBD2 matching over 7 bases. The CDR3 is 16 amino acids. CDR1 and CDR2 (germline): SGHKS, YYEKEE (reference sequence). The V gene end was trimmed by 0 bases and the J gene end by 1 base; junction bases not matched to a gene: 4.

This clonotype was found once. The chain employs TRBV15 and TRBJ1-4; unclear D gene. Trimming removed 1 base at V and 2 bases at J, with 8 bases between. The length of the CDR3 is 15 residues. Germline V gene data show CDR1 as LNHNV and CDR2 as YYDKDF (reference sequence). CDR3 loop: CATSRGGATNEKLFF. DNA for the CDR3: TGTGCCACCAGCAGAGGTGGAGCCACTAATGAAAAACTGTTTTTT.